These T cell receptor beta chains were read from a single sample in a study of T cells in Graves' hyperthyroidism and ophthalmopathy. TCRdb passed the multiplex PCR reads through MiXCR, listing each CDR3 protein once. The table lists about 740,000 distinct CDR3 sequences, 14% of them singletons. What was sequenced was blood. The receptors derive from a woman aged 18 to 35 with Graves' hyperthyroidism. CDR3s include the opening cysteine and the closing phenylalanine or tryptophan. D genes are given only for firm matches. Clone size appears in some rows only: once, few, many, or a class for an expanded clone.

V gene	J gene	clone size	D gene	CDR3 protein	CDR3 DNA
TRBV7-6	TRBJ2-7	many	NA	CASSLLEGSYEQYF	TGTGCCAGCAGCTTACTAGAGGGGTCCTACGAGCAGTACTTC
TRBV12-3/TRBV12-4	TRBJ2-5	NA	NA	CASSSRGLRDQYF	TGTGCCAGCAGCTCTCGGGGGCTGAGGGACCAGTACTTC
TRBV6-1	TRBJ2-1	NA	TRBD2	CASLIPGGNEQFF	TGTGCCAGCTTGATCCCGGGGGGTAATGAGCAGTTCTTC
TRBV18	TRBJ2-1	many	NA	CASSPQGSSEQFF	TGTGCCAGCTCACCCCAGGGGAGTAGTGAGCAGTTCTTC
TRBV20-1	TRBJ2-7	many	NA	CSARGRPSYEQYF	TGCAGTGCTAGGGGCAGACCCTCCTACGAGCAGTACTTC
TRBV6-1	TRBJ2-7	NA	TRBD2	CASSESVLAATYEQYF	TGTGCCAGCAGTGAATCTGTACTAGCGGCTACCTACGAGCAGTACTTC
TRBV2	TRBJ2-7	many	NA	CASTAGDEQYF	TGTGCCAGCACGGCCGGTGACGAGCAGTACTTC
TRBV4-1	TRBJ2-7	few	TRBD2	CASSFGGALSEQYF	TGCGCCAGCAGCTTCGGGGGGGCCCTCTCCGAGCAGTACTTC
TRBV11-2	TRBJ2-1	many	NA	CASSLGDSPVNEQFF	TGTGCCAGCAGCTTAGGGGACTCCCCTGTGAATGAGCAGTTCTTC
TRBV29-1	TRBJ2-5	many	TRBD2	CSVRLAGGPGIETQYF	TGCAGCGTAAGACTAGCGGGAGGGCCGGGAATAGAGACCCAGTACTTC
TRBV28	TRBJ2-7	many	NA	CASSRGNEQYF	TGTGCCAGCAGTAGAGGGAACGAGCAGTACTTC
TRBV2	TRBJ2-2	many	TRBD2	CASSPTSAYTGELFF	TGTGCCAGCAGCCCGACTAGCGCCTACACCGGGGAGCTGTTTTTT
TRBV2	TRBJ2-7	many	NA	CASTGQGYSYEQYF	TGTGCCAGCACAGGCCAGGGATACTCCTACGAGCAGTACTTC
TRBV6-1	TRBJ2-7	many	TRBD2	CASSPRLAVTYEQYF	TGTGCCAGCAGTCCCCGACTAGCGGTTACCTACGAGCAGTACTTC
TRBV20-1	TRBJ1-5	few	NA	CSAPTTTNNQPQHF	TGCAGTGCTCCGACCACCACTAATAATCAGCCCCAGCATTTT
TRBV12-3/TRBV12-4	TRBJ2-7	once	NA	CASSEDRHGEQYF	TGTGCCAGCAGTGAAGACAGGCACGGCGAGCAGTACTTC
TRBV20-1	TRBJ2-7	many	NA	CSARPGDSYEQYF	TGCAGTGCTAGGCCCGGAGACTCCTACGAGCAGTACTTC